This T cell receptor (beta chain) came from a study of blood T cell repertoires in COVID-19. The overall study: Samples taken during acute and convalescent COVID-19 were collected in the United States, Italy and Spain. In each case, the material was cDNA or gDNA derived from T cells, B-cell-depleted T cells, or PBMCs.

How the authors handled the data: Amplifying reference gene primers gave estimates of nucleated cell counts. TCRdb's table, derived via immunoSEQ multiplex PCR, lists solely in-frame clones and lacks some. V and J calls and clone size are copied from that table; D and trimming were computed from the DNA. The table includes just under 150,000 clones, approximately 87% detected once. The CDR3 runs to 14 residues. Germline V gene sequence: CDR1 GTSNPN, CDR2 SVGIG (reference sequence). With 8 bases clipped from V and 9 bases from J, the junction kept 12 bases outside the gene matches. This receptor was obtained from a woman between 45 and 60 years old with active or convalescent COVID-19. Sequences were obtained from peripheral blood. The rearrangement links TRBV30 to TRBJ1-6, with 8 nucleotides matching TRBD1. The CDR3 DNA reads TGTGCCATACAGGGGGGAGATAACCGTTCACCCCTCCACTTT. Translated, it gives CAIQGGDNRSPLHF.